The clone carrying this T cell receptor beta chain was found a few times. Its target is not known. Expressed TCRB transcripts were sequenced because the entire RNA isolate underwent reverse transcription. The protocol was immunoSEQ multiplex PCR, while the TCRdb copy is restricted to in-frame clones and leaves out a portion. Of about 340,000 clones listed, roughly 8% were seen once; the top ten hold less than 0.45%. The sample originates from a study of beta chain features in type 1 diabetes. The study, taken as a whole, reports: Cells expressing TCR highly could be over-represented by cDNA sequencing. The study found that naive, central memory and Treg TCRB repertoires appeared more similar in patients than in healthy donors.

This CDR3 has 16 amino acids. Trimming cost V 4 bases and J 1 base, with 16 bases left between them. Germline V gives CDR1 SGHTA, CDR2 FQGNSA. Sequencing input: central memory CD4+ T cells from blood. The chain is built from TRBV7-2 and TRBJ1-1; the D gene is possibly TRBD1 (6 bases). The receptor comes from a woman under 30 in good health. CDR3 protein: CASSSITGTQNTEAFF. The CDR3, as DNA: TGTGCCAGCAGCTCCATTACCGGGACACAGAACACTGAAGCTTTCTTT.